Shown below are 11 T cell receptor beta chains from a single sample sequenced in a study of beta chain features in type 1 diabetes. As every portion of the isolated RNA was reverse transcribed, the sequencing read expressed TCRB transcripts. Produced via immunoSEQ multiplex PCR; TCRdb's table is partial and in-frame only. The top ten clones hold under 8.5% of a sample with around 300,000 clones, approximately 15% of them seen once. Input material: central memory CD4+ T cells from blood. The receptor set was obtained from a man between 25 and 39 years old in good health.

There are a few counts of this clone. The V call is TRBV29-1, the J call TRBJ2-5; unclear D gene. Germline V gene lookup returns CDR1 SQVTM and CDR2 ANQGSEA. There are 10 residues in the CDR3. Trimming took off 6 bases at V and 2 bases at J, with 4 bases between the two ends. The DNA for the CDR3 is TGCAGCGTAGGACAAGAGACCCAGTACTTC. The encoded protein is CSVGQETQYF.

In this sample, this clone turned up a few times. This chain connects TRBV5-1 to TRBJ2-3, with 9 bases matching TRBD2. Trimming took 4 bases from V and 2 from J; bases not matched to a gene: 8. CDR1 and CDR2 (germline): SGHRS, YFSETQ. The CDR3 sequence is 16 residues long. The CDR3 nucleotides are TGCGCCAGCAGCCCGGGACTAGCAGACGTCACAGATACGCAGTATTTT. It specifies CASSPGLADVTDTQYF.

The J gene is TRBJ2-1, the V gene TRBV7-8, with no clear D. Germline V gene lookup returns CDR1 SGHVS and CDR2 FQNEAQ. The CDR3 runs to 12 residues. V was clipped by 1 base and J by 7 bases, with 5 bases between them. The CDR3 DNA is TGTGCCAGCAGCTTAGACGTAAATGAGCAGTTCTTC. As protein: CASSLDVNEQFF.

The V call is TRBV5-8, the J call TRBJ2-5; the match to TRBD1 covers 7 bases. Per the germline V gene, CDR1 is SGHTS and CDR2 is YDEGEE. This CDR3 spans 14 amino acids. V trimming: 4 bases; J trimming: 2 bases; junction bases outside the gene matches: 5. In DNA form, the CDR3 reads TGTGCCAGCAGCCTCACAGGGGTACAAGAGACCCAGTACTTC. Encoded protein: CASSLTGVQETQYF.

The chain couples TRBV5-4 to TRBJ1-2, with 9 nucleotides matching TRBD1. V shed 0 bases, J shed 7 bases, and the junction held 7 bases outside the gene matches. Germline values: CDR1 SGHNT, CDR2 YYREEE (reference sequence). The CDR3 runs to 15 residues. The CDR3 here is CASSLDRGQGIGYTF. The CDR3 nucleotides are TGTGCCAGCAGCTTGGACAGGGGGCAGGGGATTGGCTACACCTTC.

This rearrangement joins TRBV19 to TRBJ2-7; TRBD1 aligns across 11 bases. Trimming cost V 6 bases and J 0 bases; bases outside gene matches: 1. Germline V CDR1 and CDR2: LNHDA, SQIVND (reference sequence). This CDR3 has 14 residues. The CDR3 region is CASRGQGGSYEQYF. The CDR3 nucleotides read TGTGCCAGTAGGGGACAGGGGGGCTCCTACGAGCAGTACTTC.

This clone was seen a few times. This chain uses TRBV6-6 with TRBJ2-1; D is possibly TRBD2 (5 bases). The CDR3 length is 15 residues. Trimming took off 5 bases at V and 2 bases at J, with 13 bases between the two ends. In germline, CDR1 is MNHNY, CDR2 SVGAGI (reference sequence). CDR3 sequence reads: CASSQYSGTYNEQFF. As DNA, the CDR3 is TGTGCCAGCAGTCAATACAGCGGTACCTACAATGAGCAGTTCTTC.

This clone came up a few times. CDR3 residues: CASSHGQGRGSLHF. The CDR3 DNA follows: TGTGCCAGCAGTCACGGACAAGGAAGGGGGTCCCTCCACTTT. V usage is TRBV6-5 and J usage is TRBJ1-6; a weak D match, TRBD1 (6 bases). Trimming shortened V by 5 bases and J by 14 bases, and 19 bases separated the two germline ends. This CDR3 has 14 amino acids. CDR1 and CDR2 (germline): MNHEY, SVGAGI.

The chain carries TRBV7-9 and TRBJ2-1; no definite D call. The CDR3 is made up of 12 amino acids. The V end lost 5 bases, the J end lost 8 bases, and 10 bases lay between the germline ends. The germline V gene has CDR1 SEHNR and CDR2 FQNEAQ (reference sequence). CDR3 nucleotides: TGTGCCAGCAGCCCACAAGGGTATGAGCAGTTCTTC. Amino acids: CASSPQGYEQFF.

This clone came up a few times. The chain uses TRBV6-1 and TRBJ1-6; unclear D gene. V was clipped by 1 base and J by 6 bases, with 1 base between them. The CDR3 runs to 12 residues. CDR1 is MNHNS, CDR2 SASEGT, per germline. As DNA, the CDR3 is TGTGCCAGCAGTGAAGTTAATTCACCCCTCCACTTT. It codes for CASSEVNSPLHF.

This clone has just a few counts. CDR3 sequence (DNA): TGTGCCAGCAGTCTCAGGGGGGGGAGCAATCAGCCCCAGCATTTT. Residues: CASSLRGGSNQPQHF. The V gene is TRBV6-6, the J gene TRBJ1-5; 7 bases match TRBD1. The V gene's germline CDR1 is MNHNY and CDR2 SVGAGI (reference sequence). This CDR3 is built from 15 residues. The trim removed 5 bases at V and 1 base at J, leaving 5 bases unmatched.